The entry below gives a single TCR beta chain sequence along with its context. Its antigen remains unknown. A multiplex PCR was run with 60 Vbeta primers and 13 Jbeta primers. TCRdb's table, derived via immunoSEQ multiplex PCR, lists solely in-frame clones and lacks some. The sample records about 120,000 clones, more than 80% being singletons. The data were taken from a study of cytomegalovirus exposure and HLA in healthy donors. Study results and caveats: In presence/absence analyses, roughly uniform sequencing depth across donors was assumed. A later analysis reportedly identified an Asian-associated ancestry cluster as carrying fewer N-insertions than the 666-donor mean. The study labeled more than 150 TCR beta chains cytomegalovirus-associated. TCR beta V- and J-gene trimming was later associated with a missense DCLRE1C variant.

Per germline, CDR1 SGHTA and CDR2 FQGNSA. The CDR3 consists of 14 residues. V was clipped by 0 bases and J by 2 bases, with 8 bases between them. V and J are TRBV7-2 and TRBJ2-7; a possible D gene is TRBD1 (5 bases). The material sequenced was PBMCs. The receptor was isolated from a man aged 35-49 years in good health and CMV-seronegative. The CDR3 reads CASSLAGRAYEQYF. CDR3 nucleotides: TGTGCCAGCAGCTTAGCGGGCAGGGCCTACGAGCAGTACTTC.